What follows are 20 T cell receptor beta chains derived from one specimen sequenced in a study of T cells in Graves' hyperthyroidism and ophthalmopathy. Using RNA transcripts as the source, TCR beta CDR3 regions were amplified. The study used the HTBI primer set for a first-round RT-PCR of the TCR CDR3. TCRdb recomputed calls from the multiplex PCR reads with MiXCR, one row per CDR3 protein. The sample has nearly 750,000 distinct CDR3 sequences; just over 35% are singletons. The specimen was blood. These receptors were taken from a woman in her thirties or forties with Graves' hyperthyroidism.

This chain uses TRBV6-2 or TRBV6-3 with TRBJ1-2; D might be TRBD1 (5 bases). The CDR3 sequence is 14 residues long. Germline-derived CDR1 and CDR2 are MNHEY and SVGEGT. V was pared by 5 bases and J by 8 bases, with 18 bases between. The chain's CDR3 is CASSRSRERGGYTF. The CDR3 nucleotides read TGTGCCAGCAGTCGAAGCAGGGAAAGGGGCGGCTACACCTTC.

The CDR3, as DNA: TGTGCCAGCAGTCGAGACAGATATGGAAACACCATATATTTT. This gives the protein CASSRDRYGNTIYF. The J gene is TRBJ1-3, the V gene TRBV12-3 or TRBV12-4; possible D gene TRBD1, 5 bases. The CDR3 extends over 14 amino acids. V lost 5 bases to trimming and J lost 3 bases, with 11 bases between them.

This clonotype was detected ten times or more. The genes are TRBV24-1 and TRBJ2-2, with TRBD1 matching 8 bases. After removal of 3 bases from V and 6 bases from J, the junction contained 17 bases not matched to a gene. This CDR3 comprises 19 residues. Germline CDR1 and CDR2: KGHDR and SFDVKD. CDR3 nucleotides: TGTGCCACCAGTGATGAACTCTGGACAGGGCGTGGTGGAGCCGGGGAGCTGTTTTTT. This gives the protein CATSDELWTGRGGAGELFF.

This clonotype was seen at least ten times. The chain has TRBV7-6 and TRBJ2-7; D may match TRBD1 or TRBD2 (5 bases each). CDR3 length: 15 amino acids. Germline CDR1 is SGHVS and CDR2 is FNYEAQ. The V end was cut by 4 bases, the J end by 2 bases, with 15 bases between. This CDR3 is CASSSGTDVPYEQYF. The DNA of the CDR3 is TGTGCCAGCAGCTCCGGGACGGATGTGCCCTACGAGCAGTACTTC.

The rearrangement uses TRBV2 and TRBJ2-7, with 11 bases aligning to TRBD1. CDR1 is SNHLY, CDR2 FYNNEI, per germline. V was pared by 7 bases and J by 5 bases, with 7 bases of the junction left unmatched. The CDR3 runs to 14 residues. CDR3 sequence (DNA): TGTGCCAGCACCGGACAGGGGGCAACCCACGAGCAGTACTTC. Protein: CASTGQGATHEQYF.

This clonotype was seen many times. The J gene is TRBJ1-1, the V gene TRBV14; a possible D gene is TRBD1 (5 bases). V dropped 2 bases and J dropped 8 bases, with 15 bases sitting between them. Germline CDR1 reads SGHDN; CDR2 reads FVKESK. This CDR3 region has 14 residues. The CDR3 nucleotides are TGTGCCAGCAGCCAAAGGATCGGGCAGGGAGAAGCTTTCTTT. The encoded protein is CASSQRIGQGEAFF.

This clonotype was observed a single time. The chain couples TRBV12-3 or TRBV12-4 to TRBJ2-6, with D possibly matching TRBD2 (5 bases). Deletions cut 7 bases from V and 10 bases from J, with 17 bases between. The CDR3 contains 14 residues. The CDR3 here is CASTLGMRVNVLTF. CDR3 sequence (DNA): TGTGCCAGCACCCTTGGGATGAGGGTGAACGTCCTGACTTTC.

Comments on this clonotype: The junction does not match germline at one end; this may be a read error. The V gene is TRBV7-2, the J gene TRBJ1-3; 11 bases line up with TRBD1. From germline, CDR1 is SGHTA and CDR2 FQGNSA. This CDR3 is 16 amino acids long. The CDR3 spells CASSLGQGAGGSTIYF. The CDR3 bases are TGTGCCAGCAGCCTTGGACAGGGGGCTGGAGGAAGCACCATATATTTT.

In the case of this clonotype: One junction end does not reproduce the germline sequence, and a read error may be involved. The J gene is TRBJ1-1, the V gene TRBV11-2; TRBD1 is a possible D gene (5 bases). Germline CDR1 reads SGHAT; CDR2 reads FQNNGV. This CDR3 contains 17 residues. The CDR3 protein is CANSQRTGGTMNTEAFF. The CDR3 DNA reads as TGCGCCAACAGCCAACGAACCGGGGGAACGATGAACACTGAAGCTTTCTTT.

This clonotype was detected once. The CDR3 carries no conserved terminal phenylalanine or tryptophan, so it likely arises from a read error. The DNA is left out, because the CDR3 cannot be placed on it with certainty; the CDR3 is given as TCRdb lists it. This chain links TRBV7-8 with TRBJ2-5; TRBD2 is the table's D call and was not checked against the DNA. Germline values: CDR1 SGHVS, CDR2 FQNEAQ. The CDR3 region is 16 residues in length, termini included. The CDR3 is CASSLFRTSRGYTFGS.

The chain combines TRBV7-9 with TRBJ1-4, with D perhaps TRBD1 (5 bases). The V end was cut by 4 bases, the J end by 3 bases, with 21 bases between. The CDR3 length is 18 residues. Per the germline V gene, CDR1 is SEHNR and CDR2 is FQNEAQ (reference sequence). CDR3: CASSSTGGGGQANEKLFF. The CDR3 DNA sequence: TGTGCCAGCAGCTCGACGGGCGGGGGAGGGCAAGCTAATGAAAAACTGTTTTTT. The whole variable domain, remainder taken from reference TRBV7-9 and TRBJ1-4, is DTGVSQNPRHKITKRGQNVTFRCDPISEHNRLYWYRQTLGQGPEFLTYFQNEAQLEKSRLLSDRFSAERPKGSFSTLEIQRTEQGDSAMYLCASSSTGGGGQANEKLFFGSGTQLSVL.

This clonotype was counted many times. The V gene is TRBV2, the J gene TRBJ1-2; 8 bases are shared with TRBD1. The CDR3 runs 12 residues. The germline gives CDR1 SNHLY, CDR2 FYNNEI. The V and J ends lost 10 bases and 9 bases, in that order; junction bases with no gene match: 10. The DNA of the CDR3 is TGTGCCACTACCGGACAGGGTTGGCGCTACACCTTC. Translated: CATTGQGWRYTF.

This clonotype was counted between two and nine times. The chain couples TRBV20-1 to TRBJ1-2, with 8 bases lining up with TRBD1. There are 13 residues in the CDR3. The germline gives CDR1 DFQATT, CDR2 SNEGSKA (reference sequence). V was clipped by 2 bases and J by 7 bases; unmatched bases: 6. The CDR3 protein is CSARRTGFSGYTF. As DNA, the CDR3 is TGCAGTGCTAGACGGACAGGGTTCTCTGGCTACACCTTC.

This clonotype was observed many times. The gene calls are TRBV7-2 and TRBJ2-7; D gene ambiguous. The ends were cut back, 3 bases at V and 0 bases at J, with 9 bases in the middle. The CDR3 has 14 amino acids. Looked up from germline, CDR1 is SGHTA and CDR2 is FQGNSA. The chain's CDR3 is CASSFGISSYEQYF. DNA for the CDR3: TGTGCCAGCAGCTTTGGTATCTCCTCCTACGAGCAGTACTTC.

The table lists this clonotype with many counts. The chain recombines TRBV12-3 or TRBV12-4 with TRBJ1-2; 7 bases map to TRBD1. After removal of 6 bases from V and 8 bases from J, the junction contained 9 bases not matched to a gene. The CDR3 runs 13 residues. DNA for the CDR3: TGTGCCAGCAGCGGGACAGCGGTGGGCGGCTACACCTTC. Translating it yields CASSGTAVGGYTF.

In this sample, this clonotype turned up many times. CDR3 DNA: TGTGCCAGCAGTTGGGCGGACACTGAAGCTTTCTTT. It yields the protein CASSWADTEAFF. The chain recombines TRBV12-3 or TRBV12-4 with TRBJ1-1; D unresolved. V shed 4 bases and J shed 3 bases, with 6 bases lying between them. The CDR3 runs to 12 residues.

The chain recombines TRBV29-1 with TRBJ1-4; D is possibly TRBD1 (5 bases). V was cut by 2 bases and J by 6 bases, with 10 bases left in between. The CDR3 runs 13 residues. Germline values: CDR1 SQVTM, CDR2 ANQGSEA. The CDR3, as DNA: TGCAGCGTTGAACAGGTGGGGGATGAAAAACTGTTTTTT. It yields the protein CSVEQVGDEKLFF.

To note about this clonotype: An end of the junction does not agree with germline; a read error may underlie this. The rearrangement joins TRBV15 to TRBJ1-2; D remains unclear. Germline assignment: CDR1 LNHNV and CDR2 YYDKDF (reference sequence). This CDR3 contains 16 residues. CDR3 coding DNA: TGTGCCACCAGCAGAGATAAACTGGCAGGACTCTATGGCCACACCTTC. Residues: CATSRDKLAGLYGHTF.

This clonotype was recorded once. The V gene is TRBV12-3 or TRBV12-4, the J gene TRBJ1-5, with no clear D. The V end was cut by 8 bases, the J end by 5 bases, with 16 bases between. The CDR3 runs to 14 residues. CDR3 sequence: CASGTDERYQPQHF. DNA for the CDR3: TGTGCCAGCGGCACAGATGAAAGGTATCAGCCCCAGCATTTT.

Regarding this clonotype: It may be a read error: a sequence one base away is much more abundant. No conserved phenylalanine or tryptophan is present at the end of the CDR3, so a read error is the likely explanation. This rearrangement joins TRBV30 to TRBJ1-1; the D is unclear. The CDR3 is 13 residues long. V was shortened by 0 bases and J by 4 bases, with 9 bases between the two germline ends. The V gene's germline CDR1 is GTSNPN and CDR2 SVGIG (reference sequence). This chain's CDR3 is CAWSVQPSTEAFL. Written as DNA, the CDR3 is TGTGCCTGGAGTGTACAACCGAGCACTGAAGCTTTCCTT.